The rows below give T cell receptor beta chains drawn from one sample of a study of cytomegalovirus exposure and HLA in healthy donors. Some clones are missing from TCRdb's copy, which holds only in-frame ones; the method was immunoSEQ multiplex PCR. There are about 110,000 clones in the sample; approximately 96% occur only once, and approximately 0.67% lies in the top ten. Sequencing input: PBMCs. The receptors were gathered from a woman younger than 30 in good health and CMV-seronegative. Each CDR3 is given without its conserved first and last residue.

TRBJ2-5	TRBV29-1	SVGASLLAGGETQY
TRBJ2-6	TRBV5-1	ASSGTGVGSGANVLT
TRBJ1-1	TRBV29-1	SVEGQDTEAF
TRBJ2-1	TRBV7-2	ASNPTRRLEQF
TRBJ1-1	TRBV9	ASSVEGVGTEAF
TRBJ1-6	TRBV7-2	ASSLDGQDSYNSPLH
TRBJ1-1	TRBV5-1	ASSLTGRNTEAF
TRBJ1-3	TRBV7-8	ASSPTTASGNTIY
TRBJ1-5	TRBV19	ASSIEGTGSNQPQH
TRBJ2-1	TRBV27	ASSSADRGPYNEQF
TRBJ1-6	TRBV27	ASSFKSSYNSPLH
TRBJ1-2	TRBV4-2	ASSQNLGTLDYGYT
TRBJ2-1	TRBV4-3	ASSQARGQGLSQNEQF
TRBJ2-5	TRBV2	ASSGGLAGYQETQY
TRBJ1-3	TRBV18	ASSPPGQGANTIY
TRBJ1-5	TRBV28	ASKPTGSQPQH
TRBJ2-7	TRBV5-1	ASSPRGGTIHEQY
TRBJ2-1	TRBV2	ASREDRVANEQF
TRBJ2-3	TRBV5-1	ASSLIGAGAGSTDTQY
TRBJ1-2	TRBV28	ASINGGGGRRYT
TRBJ2-7	TRBV7-9	ASSATGGYEQY
TRBJ2-1	TRBV10-3	AISQLRLRPGNEQF
TRBJ1-2	TRBV6-5	ASSYRWGDGYT
TRBJ1-2	TRBV18	ASSTGTGSGRTNYGYT
TRBJ2-1	TRBV5-4	ASSLVAGDDNEQF
TRBJ2-7	TRBV20-1	SARDEQY
TRBJ2-5	TRBV6-1	ASSAGGRQETQY
TRBJ1-1	TRBV4-1	ASSQTVIQGTEAF
TRBJ2-1	TRBV28	ASRSTGEGHEQF
TRBJ1-1	TRBV9	ASSVAGWTGSHTEAF
TRBJ2-1	TRBV19	ASTTPGGPRDEQF
TRBJ1-3	TRBV6-1	ASSETGGVGNTIY
TRBJ1-2	TRBV6-5	ASSYGPGANYGYT